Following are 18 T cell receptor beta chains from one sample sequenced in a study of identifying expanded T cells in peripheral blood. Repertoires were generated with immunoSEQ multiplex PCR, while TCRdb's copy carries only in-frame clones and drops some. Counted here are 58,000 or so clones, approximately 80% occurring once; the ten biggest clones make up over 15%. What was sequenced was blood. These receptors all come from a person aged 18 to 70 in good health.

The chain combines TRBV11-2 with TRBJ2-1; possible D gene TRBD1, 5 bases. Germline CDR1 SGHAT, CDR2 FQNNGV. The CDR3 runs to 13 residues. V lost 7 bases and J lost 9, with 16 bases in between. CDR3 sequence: CASIKDSVGEQFF. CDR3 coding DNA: TGTGCCAGCATTAAAGACAGTGTCGGTGAGCAGTTCTTC.

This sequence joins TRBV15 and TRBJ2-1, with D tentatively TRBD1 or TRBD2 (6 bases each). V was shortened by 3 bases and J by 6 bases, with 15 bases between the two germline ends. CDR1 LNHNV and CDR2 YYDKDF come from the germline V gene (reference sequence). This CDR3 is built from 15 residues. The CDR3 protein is CATSRGGPKANEQFF. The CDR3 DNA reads TGTGCCACCAGCAGGGGGGGCCCAAAGGCCAATGAGCAGTTCTTC. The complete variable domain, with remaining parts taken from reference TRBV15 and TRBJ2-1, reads DAMVIQNPRYQVTQFGKPVTLSCSQTLNHNVMYWYQQKSSQAPKLLFHYYDKDFNNEADTPDNFQSRRPNTSFCFLDIRSPGLGDTAMYLCATSRGGPKANEQFFGPGTRLTVL.

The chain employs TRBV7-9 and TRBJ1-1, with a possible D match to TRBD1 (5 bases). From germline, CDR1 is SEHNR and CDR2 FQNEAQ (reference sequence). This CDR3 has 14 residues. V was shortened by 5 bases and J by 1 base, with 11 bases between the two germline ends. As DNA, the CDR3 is TGTGCCAGCAGCCCGGGACTGTCGAACACTGAAGCTTTCTTT. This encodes CASSPGLSNTEAFF.

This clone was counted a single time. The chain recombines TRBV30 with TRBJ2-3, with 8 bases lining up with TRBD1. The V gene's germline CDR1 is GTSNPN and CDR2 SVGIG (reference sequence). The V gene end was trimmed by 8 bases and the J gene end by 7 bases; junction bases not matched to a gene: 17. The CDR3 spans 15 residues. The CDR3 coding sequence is TGTGCCGGGGAAGAGGCCAGGGGGCCGGGAAATACGCAGTATTTT. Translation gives CAGEEARGPGNTQYF. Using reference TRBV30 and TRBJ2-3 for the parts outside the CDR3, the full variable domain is SQTIHQWPATLVQPVGSPLSLECTVEGTSNPNLYWYRQAAGRGLQLLFYSVGIGQISSEVPQNLSASRPQDRQFILSSKKLLLSDSGFYLCAGEEARGPGNTQYFGPGTRLTVL.

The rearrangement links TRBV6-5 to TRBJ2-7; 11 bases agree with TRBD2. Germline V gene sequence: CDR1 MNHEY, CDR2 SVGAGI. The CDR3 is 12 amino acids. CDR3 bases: TGTGCTACGACTAGCGGGATCTACGAGCAGTACTTC. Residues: CATTSGIYEQYF.

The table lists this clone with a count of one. The CDR3: CASSLSEAGGSYNSPLHF. The CDR3 DNA is TGTGCCAGCAGCTTATCCGAGGCAGGGGGATCCTATAATTCACCCCTCCACTTT. The chain has TRBV7-9 and TRBJ1-6; 7 nucleotides align to TRBD1. The CDR3 spans 18 residues. Germline V gene lookup returns CDR1 SEHNR and CDR2 FQNEAQ (reference sequence). Trimming removed 2 bases from V and 1 base from J; junction bases left unmatched: 8.

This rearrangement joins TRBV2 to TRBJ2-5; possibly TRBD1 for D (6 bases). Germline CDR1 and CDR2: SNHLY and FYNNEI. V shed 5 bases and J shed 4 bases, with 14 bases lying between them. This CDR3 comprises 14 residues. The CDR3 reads CASSIQGLGETQYF. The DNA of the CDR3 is TGTGCCAGCAGTATACAGGGTCTGGGAGAGACCCAGTACTTC.

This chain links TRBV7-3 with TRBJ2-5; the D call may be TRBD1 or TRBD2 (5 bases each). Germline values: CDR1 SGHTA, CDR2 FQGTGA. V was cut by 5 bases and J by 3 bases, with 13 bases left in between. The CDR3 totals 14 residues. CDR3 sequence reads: CASSPTGAKETQYF. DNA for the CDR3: TGTGCCAGCAGCCCAACCGGGGCGAAAGAGACCCAGTACTTC.

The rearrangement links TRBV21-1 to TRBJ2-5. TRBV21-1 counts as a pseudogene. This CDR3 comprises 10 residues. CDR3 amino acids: CASSKETQYF. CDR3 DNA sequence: TGTGCCAGCAGCAAAGAGACCCAGTACTTC.

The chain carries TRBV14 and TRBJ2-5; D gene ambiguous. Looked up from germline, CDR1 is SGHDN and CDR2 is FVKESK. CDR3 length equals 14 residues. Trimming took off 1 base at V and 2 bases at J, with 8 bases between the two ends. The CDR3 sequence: CASSQVRDQETQYF. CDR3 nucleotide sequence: TGTGCCAGCAGCCAAGTTAGGGATCAAGAGACCCAGTACTTC.

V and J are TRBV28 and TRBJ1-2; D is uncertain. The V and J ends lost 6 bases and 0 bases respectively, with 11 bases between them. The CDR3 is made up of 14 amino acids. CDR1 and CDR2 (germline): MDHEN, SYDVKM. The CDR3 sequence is CASRGRPANYGYTF. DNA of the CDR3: TGTGCCAGCAGGGGTCGCCCGGCTAACTATGGCTACACCTTC.

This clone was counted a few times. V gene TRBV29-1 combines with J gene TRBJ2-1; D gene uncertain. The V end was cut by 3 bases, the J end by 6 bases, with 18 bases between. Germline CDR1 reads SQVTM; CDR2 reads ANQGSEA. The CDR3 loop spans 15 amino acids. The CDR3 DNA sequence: TGCAGCGTTGATTATCCGAGACTTGAAGCCAATGAGCAGTTCTTC. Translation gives CSVDYPRLEANEQFF.

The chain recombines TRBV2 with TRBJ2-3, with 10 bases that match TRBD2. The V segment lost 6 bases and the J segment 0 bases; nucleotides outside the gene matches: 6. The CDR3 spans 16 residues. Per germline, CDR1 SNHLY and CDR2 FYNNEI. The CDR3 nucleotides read TGTGCCAGCAGAGCCGTACTAGCGGGAAGCACAGATACGCAGTATTTT. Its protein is CASRAVLAGSTDTQYF.

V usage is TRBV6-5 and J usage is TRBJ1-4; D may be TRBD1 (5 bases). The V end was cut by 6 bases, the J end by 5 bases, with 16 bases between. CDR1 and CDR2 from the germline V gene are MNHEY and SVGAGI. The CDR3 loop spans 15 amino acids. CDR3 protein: CASRPIGEGNEKLFF. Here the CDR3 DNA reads TGTGCCAGCAGACCCATCGGGGAGGGGAATGAAAAACTGTTTTTT.

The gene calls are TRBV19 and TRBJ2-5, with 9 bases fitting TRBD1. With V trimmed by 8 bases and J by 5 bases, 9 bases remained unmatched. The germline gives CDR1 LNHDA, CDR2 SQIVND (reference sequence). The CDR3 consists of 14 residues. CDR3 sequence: CASRPGQGVETQYF. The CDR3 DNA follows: TGTGCCAGTCGTCCGGGACAGGGCGTGGAGACCCAGTACTTC.

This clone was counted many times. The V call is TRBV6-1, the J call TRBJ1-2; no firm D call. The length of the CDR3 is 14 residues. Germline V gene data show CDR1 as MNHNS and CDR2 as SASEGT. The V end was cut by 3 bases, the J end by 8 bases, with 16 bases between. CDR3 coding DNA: TGTGCCAGCAGTGAGAATCGGGGTATCTACGGCTACACCTTC. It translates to CASSENRGIYGYTF.

The CDR3 loop is CASSQPGASPGNEQFF. The CDR3 nucleotides are TGTGCCAGCAGCCAACCGGGGGCCTCCCCCGGCAATGAGCAGTTCTTC. The J gene is TRBJ2-1, the V gene TRBV14, with D possibly being TRBD1 or TRBD2 (6 bases each). Germline-derived CDR1 and CDR2 are SGHDN and FVKESK. V gave up 2 bases and J gave up 6 bases, with 17 bases separating them. CDR3 length equals 16 residues.

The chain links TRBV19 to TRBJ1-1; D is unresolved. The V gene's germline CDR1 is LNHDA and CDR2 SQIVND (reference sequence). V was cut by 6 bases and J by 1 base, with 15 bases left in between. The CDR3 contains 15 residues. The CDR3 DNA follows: TGTGCCAGTAGCCTCGGGATTTATCGGAACACTGAAGCTTTCTTT. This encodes CASSLGIYRNTEAFF.